The present entry profiles one TCR beta chain with its context. Its antigen is unknown. In the original workflow: Filtering differed, since immunoSEQ gave only junction sequences and no quality scores. Produced via immunoSEQ multiplex PCR; TCRdb's table is partial and in-frame only. V and J calls and clone size are given by that table; D and trimming were obtained from the DNA. Of 800,000 or so clones listed, roughly 96% are singletons. Naive CD8 cells comprised CD45RO-negative, CCR7-positively selected cells, excluding terminally differentiated effector memory CD45RA+ cells. The data are from a study of shared clonotypes between healthy human individuals. Overall study findings and caveats: Genetic and exposure-history diversity was limited by the small donor number.

This sequence originates from a man in his thirties or forties in good health. Sequenced input: naive CD8+ T cells sorted from blood.

The CDR3 region has the DNA TGTGCCAGCAGCGTAGAGGGTACGAACACCGGGGAGCTGTTTTTT. Amino acid sequence: CASSVEGTNTGELFF. The rearrangement joins TRBV9 to TRBJ2-2; D not certain. Germline V gene lookup returns CDR1 SGDLS and CDR2 YYNGEE. The V end was cut by 0 bases, the J end by 0 bases, with 6 bases between. The CDR3 runs 15 residues.